The 23 T cell receptor beta chains reported below all come from one sample, sequenced in a study of neurological immune-mediated disorders. TCRdb passed the 5' RACE reads through MiXCR, listing each CDR3 protein once. The repertoire holds 50,000 or so distinct CDR3 sequences, roughly 26% seen once, with 20% to 25% in the top ten. Sequencing was done on a sample of PBMCs. Every receptor here comes from a woman aged 70 to 79 in good health.

On this clonotype itself: A read error may be the cause here, since a much bigger clone is one base away. V gene TRBV7-9 combines with J gene TRBJ2-1, with TRBD2 matching over 8 bases. The V and J ends lost 7 bases and 7 bases, in that order; junction bases with no gene match: 12. The CDR3 is 15 residues long. Germline assignment: CDR1 SEHNR and CDR2 FQNEAQ (reference sequence). CDR3 sequence reads: CASTQLGIAGNEQFF. CDR3 nucleotide sequence: TGTGCCAGCACCCAGCTCGGAATAGCGGGAAATGAGCAGTTCTTC.

In this sample, this clonotype turned up many times. The chain uses TRBV20-1 and TRBJ2-3; D is uncertain. Germline CDR1 is DFQATT and CDR2 is SNEGSKA (reference sequence). CDR3 length: 11 residues. Trimming stripped 6 bases from V and 0 bases from J, with 4 bases between. The DNA of the CDR3 is TGCAGTGCCCCTAGCACAGATACGCAGTATTTT. Protein sequence: CSAPSTDTQYF.

The chain is built from TRBV12-3 or TRBV12-4 and TRBJ2-1; 10 bases are a match to TRBD2. The CDR3 has 14 residues. The V and J ends lost 2 bases and 9 bases, in that order; junction bases with no gene match: 4. The CDR3: CASSLSSGGGEQFF. DNA of the CDR3: TGTGCCAGCAGTTTATCCAGCGGGGGGGGTGAGCAGTTCTTC.

With regard to this clonotype: Germline is not matched at one junction end, which may reflect a read error. The CDR3 spells CASSLMGAGDKPQHF. CDR3 coding DNA: TGTGCCAGCAGTTTAATGGGGGCGGGGGATAAGCCACAGCATTTT. The gene calls are TRBV12-3 or TRBV12-4 and TRBJ1-5, with D possibly being TRBD1 (6 bases). The CDR3 runs 15 residues.

There are many counts of this clonotype. The V and J genes are TRBV6-1 and TRBJ1-5, with D unclear. CDR3 length: 14 residues. V was trimmed by 2 bases and J by 2 bases, leaving 7 bases between them. Germline CDR1 reads MNHNS; CDR2 reads SASEGT. In DNA form, the CDR3 reads TGTGCCAGCAGTGAACAGACCGGCAATCAGCCCCAGCATTTT. As protein: CASSEQTGNQPQHF.

For this clonotype: The germline gene is not matched at one end of the junction; a read error may be the cause. This chain connects TRBV20-1 to TRBJ2-3, with 9 bases identical to TRBD2. CDR1 is DFQATT and CDR2 is SNEGSKA in the germline V gene (reference sequence). This CDR3 is built from 16 residues. CDR3 sequence: CRARDWRGGRTDTQYF. The CDR3 DNA reads TGCCGTGCTAGAGATTGGCGGGGGGGCCGGACAGATACGCAGTATTTT.

This clonotype was observed many times. The chain recombines TRBV9 with TRBJ2-5; TRBD2 matches 8 bases. V shed 4 bases and J 4 bases; nucleotides not matched to a gene: 9. The CDR3 is 15 residues long. Germline values: CDR1 SGDLS, CDR2 YYNGEE. Here the CDR3 DNA reads TGTGCCAGCAGCCCCAGTGGAGGACTAGCAGAGACCCAGTACTTC. Translated, it gives CASSPSGGLAETQYF.

The chain employs TRBV15 and TRBJ2-7; the match to TRBD2 covers 11 bases. The germline V gene has CDR1 LNHNV and CDR2 YYDKDF (reference sequence). This CDR3 is 15 amino acids long. V was pared by 2 bases and J by 2 bases, with 2 bases of the junction left unmatched. In nucleotides, the CDR3 is TGTGCCACCAGCAGATCGACTAGCGGGGCCTACGAGCAGTACTTC. It yields the protein CATSRSTSGAYEQYF.

This clonotype was counted ten times or more. The V call is TRBV7-2, the J call TRBJ1-2; D call uncertain. The CDR3 is 13 amino acids. Germline CDR1 reads SGHTA; CDR2 reads FQGNSA. V was pared by 7 bases and J by 5 bases, with 14 bases between. The CDR3 nucleotides read TGTGCCAGCAAGATAGGAGGCCCTTATGGCTACACCTTC. Its translation: CASKIGGPYGYTF.

This clonotype was counted at least ten times. This chain joins TRBV5-5 and TRBJ2-2, with D unclear. Germline loops: CDR1 SGHKS, CDR2 YYEKEE (reference sequence). V gave up 0 bases and J gave up 4 bases, with 7 bases separating them. The CDR3 extends over 14 amino acids. CDR3 nucleotides: TGTGCCAGCAGCTTGGGGGTTGGCACCGGGGAGCTGTTTTTT. It is translated as CASSLGVGTGELFF.

Many counts were recorded for this clonotype. The junction and the germline gene differ at one end; a read error may be behind it. V and J are TRBV5-1 and TRBJ2-5, with 12 bases that match TRBD2. This CDR3 comprises 16 residues. Germline V gene lookup returns CDR1 SGHRS and CDR2 YFSETQ. The CDR3 region is CASSHGLAGSQGTQYF. In nucleotides, the CDR3 is TGCGCCAGCAGCCACGGACTAGCGGGATCCCAAGGGACCCAGTACTTC.

Regarding this clonotype: Its ends do not fully match the called genes, so a read error is possible. V gene TRBV19 combines with J gene TRBJ2-2; the D gene is possibly TRBD1 (6 bases). The CDR3 is 14 amino acids. Germline CDR1 is LNHDA and CDR2 is SQIVND (reference sequence). CDR3 amino acids: CASSTRDITGEMFF. Written as DNA, the CDR3 is TGTGCCAGTAGTACCCGGGACATCACCGGGGAGATGTTTTTT.

This clonotype was recorded at least ten times. The gene calls are TRBV4-1 and TRBJ1-5, with 8 positions matching TRBD1. The CDR3 is made up of 17 amino acids. Germline-derived CDR1 and CDR2 are MGHRA and YSYEKL. V was clipped by 0 bases and J by 7 bases; unmatched bases: 11. The CDR3 loop is CASSQEVGTGRGQPQHF. The CDR3 DNA reads as TGCGCCAGCAGCCAAGAGGTGGGGACAGGTCGGGGCCAGCCCCAGCATTTT.

This clonotype has ten or more counts. V and J are TRBV4-2 and TRBJ2-7; 9 bases are shared with TRBD2. The length of the CDR3 is 15 residues. CDR1 is LGHNA, CDR2 YNFKEQ, per germline. Trimming took 1 base from V and 3 from J; bases not matched to a gene: 4. CDR3 nucleotide sequence: TGTGCCAGCAGCCAAGTTGTTAGCGGGGGCTACGAGCAGTACTTC. The encoded protein is CASSQVVSGGYEQYF.

The chain recombines TRBV5-1 with TRBJ1-1, with a possible D match to TRBD1 (5 bases). V dropped 2 bases and J dropped 5 bases, with 10 bases sitting between them. Germline CDR1 and CDR2: SGHRS and YFSETQ. The CDR3 covers 13 residues. CDR3 region: CASSFVGGTEAFF. Written as DNA, the CDR3 is TGCGCCAGCAGCTTCGTTGGGGGTACTGAAGCTTTCTTT.

This clonotype has a count of ten or more. The chain is built from TRBV2 and TRBJ2-5; D ambiguous. The germline CDR1 and CDR2 sequences are SNHLY and FYNNEI. This CDR3 has 12 residues. V lost 5 bases to trimming and J lost 5 bases, with 9 bases between them. CDR3 loop: CASSTNGETQYF. CDR3 nucleotides: TGTGCCAGCAGTACCAATGGGGAGACCCAGTACTTC.

This clonotype was counted ten times or more. This chain joins TRBV28 and TRBJ1-2, with 9 bases identical to TRBD1. Germline V CDR1 and CDR2: MDHEN, SYDVKM. CDR3 length: 14 amino acids. V was pared by 3 bases and J by 8 bases, with 7 bases of the junction left unmatched. The CDR3 region is CASSFGDRVRGYTF. DNA for the CDR3: TGTGCCAGCAGTTTCGGGGACAGGGTGAGAGGCTACACCTTC.

In the case of this clonotype: One end of the junction fails to match germline, which may point to a read error. J is TRBJ2-1 and V is TRBV5-1; the match to TRBD2 covers 12 bases. CDR1 SGHRS and CDR2 YFSETQ come from the germline V gene. The CDR3 has 18 amino acids. CDR3 DNA sequence: TGCGCCAGCAGGCCTCTAGCGGGAGGGCCGAGGGCATATAATGATCAGTTCTTC. It translates to CASRPLAGGPRAYNDQFF.

The chain joins TRBV19 to TRBJ2-7; D possibly uses TRBD1 or TRBD2 (5 bases each). The CDR3 runs to 16 residues. The germline V and J ends were trimmed by 0 bases and 3 bases, with 15 bases remaining between them. Germline loops: CDR1 LNHDA, CDR2 SQIVND (reference sequence). CDR3 DNA sequence: TGTGCCAGTAGTATAGATTCTCGGGACGGGTTCTACGAGCAGTACTTC. Its translation is CASSIDSRDGFYEQYF.

This clonotype came up many times. V is TRBV20-1 and J is TRBJ1-1, with 10 bases lining up with TRBD1. Germline CDR1 is DFQATT and CDR2 is SNEGSKA (reference sequence). Losses at the gene ends were 3 bases for V and 4 bases for J; bases not matched to a gene: 5. The CDR3 is 14 residues long. Written as DNA, the CDR3 is TGCAGTGCTAGTCGACAGGGGGCTAGCACTGAAGCTTTCTTT. This gives the protein CSASRQGASTEAFF.

The V and J genes are TRBV7-2 and TRBJ2-7; 10 positions agree with TRBD2. Germline V gene lookup returns CDR1 SGHTA and CDR2 FQGNSA. The CDR3 is 16 amino acids. Unmatched junction bases numbered 6, after V lost 0 bases and J lost 4 bases. CDR3 in DNA: TGTGCCAGCAGCTTAGCGCCAGCGGGAGGGGGATACGAGCAGTACTTC. This translates into CASSLAPAGGGYEQYF.

This clonotype was picked up many times. The chain employs TRBV5-5 and TRBJ2-7; perhaps TRBD2 as D (6 bases). V dropped 3 bases and J dropped 0 bases, with 13 bases sitting between them. Germline loops: CDR1 SGHKS, CDR2 YYEKEE (reference sequence). This CDR3 has 15 residues. The CDR3 DNA reads as TGTGCCAGCAGCTGGGGGACTCGGCTCTCCTACGAGCAGTACTTC. Translation: CASSWGTRLSYEQYF.

This clonotype was seen repeatedly, ten times or more. The chain is built from TRBV5-1 and TRBJ1-4; D not certain. The V gene lost 0 bases and the J gene lost 4 bases, with 4 bases spanning the gap. The CDR3 consists of 13 residues. The V gene's germline CDR1 is SGHRS and CDR2 YFSETQ. DNA of the CDR3: TGCGCCAGCAGCTTGGAAGATAATGAAAAACTGTTTTTT. This codes for CASSLEDNEKLFF.